Sequencing of this T cell receptor beta chain was carried out in a study of blood T cell repertoires in COVID-19. Study at large: Italy, Spain and the United States were the sources of the convalescent and acute COVID-19 samples. In each case, the material was cDNA or gDNA derived from T cells, B-cell-depleted T cells, or PBMCs.

The count of this clone is one. Germline V gives CDR1 LNHDA, CDR2 SQIVND (reference sequence). This CDR3 contains 15 residues. V was clipped by 3 bases and J by 2 bases, with 11 bases between them. As processed by the authors: Amplification with reference gene primers provided the estimates of nucleated cell counts. Only in-frame clones appear in the TCRdb table, and some are missing; sequencing was by immunoSEQ multiplex PCR. That table supplies the V and J calls and clone size; D and trimming were determined from the DNA. In the table there are 70,000 to 95,000 clones, almost 90% of which are singletons.

The chain couples TRBV19 to TRBJ1-5; D is undetermined. Material: peripheral blood. The sequence was obtained from a woman over 75 with acute or convalescent COVID-19. CDR3: CASSIQRVGNQPQHF. The CDR3 bases are TGTGCCAGTAGTATTCAGAGGGTGGGCAATCAGCCCCAGCATTTT.